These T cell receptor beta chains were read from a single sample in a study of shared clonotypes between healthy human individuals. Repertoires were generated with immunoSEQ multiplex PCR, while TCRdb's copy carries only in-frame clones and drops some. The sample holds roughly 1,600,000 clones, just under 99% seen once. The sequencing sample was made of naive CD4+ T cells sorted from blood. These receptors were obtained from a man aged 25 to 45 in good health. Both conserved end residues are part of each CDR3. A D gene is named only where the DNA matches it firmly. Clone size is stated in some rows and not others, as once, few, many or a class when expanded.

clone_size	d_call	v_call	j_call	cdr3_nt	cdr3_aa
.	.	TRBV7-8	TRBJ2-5	TGTGCCAGCAGCTTAGCGGGACGTCGGCAAGAGACCCAGTACTTC	CASSLAGRRQETQYF
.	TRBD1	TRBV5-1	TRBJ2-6	TGCGCCAGTGGGGACAGGGGGCCTGGGGCCAACGTCCTGACTTTC	CASGDRGPGANVLTF
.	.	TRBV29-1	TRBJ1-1	TGCAGCGGTGGGAGGAACACTGAAGCTTTCTTT	CSGGRNTEAFF
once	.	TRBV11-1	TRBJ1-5	TGTGCCAGCAGCCTTATGAGGGATCAGCCCCAGCATTTT	CASSLMRDQPQHF
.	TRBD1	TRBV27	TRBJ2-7	TGTGCCAGCAAGACAGGGCGCACCTACGAGCAGTACTTC	CASKTGRTYEQYF
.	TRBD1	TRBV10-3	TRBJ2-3	TGTGCCATCAGTGGGACAGGGGGCGCGCCGACAGATACGCAGTATTTT	CAISGTGGAPTDTQYF
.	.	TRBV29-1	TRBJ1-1	TGCAGCGTTGAACCCCGTCGGGGGGGTGAAGCTTTCTTT	CSVEPRRGGEAFF
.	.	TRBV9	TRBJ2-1	TGTGCCAGCAGCGTAGGGGACACCTACAATGAGCAGTTCTTC	CASSVGDTYNEQFF
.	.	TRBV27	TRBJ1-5	TGTGCCAGCAGTTTATCGTTCAATCAGCCCCAGCATTTT	CASSLSFNQPQHF
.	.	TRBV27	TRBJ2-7	TGTGCCAGCAGTTCCTGGAGCAAGACCTCCTACGAGCAGTACTTC	CASSSWSKTSYEQYF
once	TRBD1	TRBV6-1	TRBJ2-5	TGTGCCAGCAGTGAATGGGGGACAGAGCAAGAGACCCAGTACTTC	CASSEWGTEQETQYF
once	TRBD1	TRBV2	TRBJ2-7	TGTGCCAGCGTCACCGACAGGGGGCTCGAGCAGTACTTC	CASVTDRGLEQYF
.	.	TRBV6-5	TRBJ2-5	TGTGCCAGCAGCCGGGACTCACGCCAAGAGACCCAGTACTTC	CASSRDSRQETQYF
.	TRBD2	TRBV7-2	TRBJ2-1	TGTGCCAGCAGCCAAGCGGGAGATGTCTACAATGAGCAGTTCTTC	CASSQAGDVYNEQFF
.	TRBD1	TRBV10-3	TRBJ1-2	TGTGCCATCAGTACCGGGACAGGGGTTCAGTCAACAGGCTACACCTTC	CAISTGTGVQSTGYTF
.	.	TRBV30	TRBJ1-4	TGTGCCTGGCGACGGCCGGAACCTACAACTAATGAAAAACTGTTTTTT	CAWRRPEPTTNEKLFF
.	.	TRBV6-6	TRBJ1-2	TGTGCCAGCAGAAGCCAACCTATATATGGCTACACCTTC	CASRSQPIYGYTF
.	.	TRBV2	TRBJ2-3	TGTGCCAGCAGTGAGATAAGTCGGTTCACAGATACGCAGTATTTT	CASSEISRFTDTQYF
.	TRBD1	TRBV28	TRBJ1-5	TGTGCCAGCAGTACAATTGTCCAGGGGGGCAATCAGCCCCAGCATTTT	CASSTIVQGGNQPQHF
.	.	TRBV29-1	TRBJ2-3	TGCAGCGTGCGGTACACAGATACGCAGTATTTT	CSVRYTDTQYF
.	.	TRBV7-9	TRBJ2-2	TGTGCCAGCAGGCTTAACACCGGGGAGCTGTTTTTT	CASRLNTGELFF
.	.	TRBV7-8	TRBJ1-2	TGTGCCAGCGGCAGGGAAGTCAACTATGGCTACACCTTC	CASGREVNYGYTF
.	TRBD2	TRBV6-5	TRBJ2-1	TGTGCCAGCAGTTACGGGGGAGGACTAGCGACCAGTGAGCAGTTCTTC	CASSYGGGLATSEQFF
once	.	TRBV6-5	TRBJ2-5	TGTGCCAGCACCGGGACGGACCAAGAGACCCAGTACTTC	CASTGTDQETQYF
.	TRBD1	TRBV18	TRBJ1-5	TGTGCCAGCTCACCAGCCAGGGGGGTCAATCAGCCCCAGCATTTT	CASSPARGVNQPQHF
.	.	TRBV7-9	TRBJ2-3	TGTGCCAGCAGCTTAGTAGGATCTGACACAGATACGCAGTATTTT	CASSLVGSDTDTQYF
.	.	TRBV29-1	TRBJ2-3	TGCAGCGTGGGGCGCACAGATACGCAGTATTTT	CSVGRTDTQYF
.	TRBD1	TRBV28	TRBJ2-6	TGTGCCAGCCAGGGGGCATCCTCTGGGGCCAACGTCCTGACTTTC	CASQGASSGANVLTF
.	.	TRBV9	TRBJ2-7	TGTGCCAGCAGCGCGCCGGGGATTCACGAGCAGTACTTC	CASSAPGIHEQYF
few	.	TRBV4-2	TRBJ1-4	TGTGCCAGCAGCCTCCCTGGAGGGGAAAAACTGTTTTTT	CASSLPGGEKLFF
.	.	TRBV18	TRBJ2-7	TGTGCCAGCTCACCCCTTTCGGGGCTAGACGGGTACGAGCAGTACTTC	CASSPLSGLDGYEQYF
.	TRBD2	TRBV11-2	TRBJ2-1	TGTGCCAGCAGCTTAGTGGCGGGAGGGTTTAATGAGCAGTTCTTC	CASSLVAGGFNEQFF